The subject of this entry is one TCR beta chain. This entry belongs to a study of blood T cell repertoires in COVID-19. As for the study in general: Sources were T cells, B-cell-depleted T cells, or PBMCs; the material itself was cDNA or gDNA.

The table came from immunoSEQ multiplex PCR; TCRdb's copy has only in-frame clones and leaves some out. Altogether around 140,000 clones are present, 88% being singletons, with the ten largest covering 2.5%. There are 15 residues in the CDR3. The germline CDR1 and CDR2 sequences are SEHNR and FQNEAQ (reference sequence). The V and J ends lost 9 bases and 1 base respectively, with 18 bases between them. The TCR originated in a human donor with COVID-19, enrolled during active disease. The donor label of this sample is uncertain. Sequences were obtained from peripheral blood. V usage is TRBV7-9 and J usage is TRBJ1-1; D may be TRBD1 (5 bases). The CDR3 loop is CASHKPGLSNTEAFF. Here the CDR3 DNA reads TGTGCCAGTCATAAACCGGGACTGTCGAACACTGAAGCTTTCTTT.